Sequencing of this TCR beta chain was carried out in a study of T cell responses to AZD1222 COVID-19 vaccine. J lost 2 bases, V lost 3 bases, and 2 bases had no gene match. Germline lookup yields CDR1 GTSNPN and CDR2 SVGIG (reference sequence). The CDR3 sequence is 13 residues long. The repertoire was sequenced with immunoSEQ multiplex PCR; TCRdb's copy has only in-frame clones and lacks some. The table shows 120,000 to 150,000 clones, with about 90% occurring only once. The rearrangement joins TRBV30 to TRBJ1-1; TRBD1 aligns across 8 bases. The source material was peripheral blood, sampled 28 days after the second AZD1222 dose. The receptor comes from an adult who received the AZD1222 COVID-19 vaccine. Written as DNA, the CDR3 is TGTGCCTGGAGAGGGACAGGAAACACTGAAGCTTTCTTT. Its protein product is CAWRGTGNTEAFF.